This passage covers 10 T cell receptor beta chains from one sample sequenced in a study of T cell responses to AZD1222 COVID-19 vaccine. The protocol was immunoSEQ multiplex PCR, while the TCRdb copy is restricted to in-frame clones and leaves out a portion. The table has over 150,000 clones, around 90% seen once. The source was peripheral blood, collected on day 0 of AZD1222 vaccination. These receptors were taken from an adult in good health.

J is TRBJ2-7 and V is TRBV7-3; D assignment may be TRBD1 or TRBD2 (5 bases each). Germline V gene sequence: CDR1 SGHTA, CDR2 FQGTGA. The CDR3 contains 12 residues. V gave up 4 bases and J gave up 7 bases, with 11 bases separating them. CDR3 sequence (DNA): TGTGCCAGCAGCTCGGGACCGGGGGAGCAGTACTTC. Translating gives CASSSGPGEQYF.

In the case of this clone: This specimen includes other DNA sequences encoding the same CDR3. The gene calls are TRBV2 and TRBJ2-6, with D possibly matching TRBD2 (6 bases). The CDR3 spans 13 residues. Trimming shortened V by 9 bases and J by 4 bases, and 10 bases separated the two germline ends. The germline V gene has CDR1 SNHLY and CDR2 FYNNEI. The CDR3 sequence: CASRDSGANVLTF. The DNA of the CDR3 is TGTGCCAGTAGGGACTCGGGGGCCAACGTCCTGACTTTC.

The J gene is TRBJ2-5, the V gene TRBV19; 8 bases line up with TRBD1. Germline CDR1 reads LNHDA; CDR2 reads SQIVND (reference sequence). V trimming: 8 bases; J trimming: 5 bases; junction bases outside the gene matches: 7. The CDR3 sequence is 13 residues long. CDR3 sequence reads: CASGANRGETQYF. CDR3 DNA: TGTGCCAGTGGGGCGAACAGGGGGGAGACCCAGTACTTC.

V usage is TRBV6-4 and J usage is TRBJ2-6, with 7 bases that match TRBD2. V shed 3 bases and J 2 bases; nucleotides not matched to a gene: 4. The CDR3 spans 16 residues. The germline CDR1 and CDR2 sequences are MRHNA and SNTAGT. DNA for the CDR3: TGTGCCAGCAGTGAAAGGGAGGGCGCTGGGGCCAACGTCCTGACTTTC. This translates into CASSEREGAGANVLTF.

Of note for this clone: This specimen includes other DNA sequences encoding the same CDR3. The genes are TRBV5-1 and TRBJ2-7; D possibly corresponds to TRBD2 (6 bases). Trimming took off 4 bases at V and 1 base at J, with 12 bases between the two ends. Germline CDR1 is SGHRS and CDR2 is YFSETQ. The CDR3 is 14 residues long. The CDR3 region has the DNA TGCGCCAGCAGCCCGGAGGGGCAGTCCTACGAGCAGTACTTC. This gives the protein CASSPEGQSYEQYF. Using reference TRBV5-1 and TRBJ2-7 for the parts outside the CDR3, the full variable domain is KAGVTQTPRYLIKTRGQQVTLSCSPISGHRSVSWYQQTPGQGLQFLFEYFSETQRNKGNFPGRFSGRQFSNSRSEMNVSTLELGDSALYLCASSPEGQSYEQYFGPGTRLTVT.

This rearrangement joins TRBV6-1 to TRBJ1-1, with a tentative D call TRBD1 (6 bases). The CDR3 has 17 amino acids. CDR1 and CDR2 (germline): MNHNS, SASEGT. Trimming shortened V by 4 bases and J by 3 bases, and 21 bases separated the two germline ends. The CDR3 bases are TGTGCCAGCAGTGTCGGGGCAGGGGCCCTGGGGGACACTGAAGCTTTCTTT. Its translation: CASSVGAGALGDTEAFF.

This rearrangement joins TRBV29-1 to TRBJ1-3; D is unresolved. This CDR3 is built from 10 residues. In germline, CDR1 is SQVTM, CDR2 ANQGSEA. V dropped 7 bases and J dropped 4 bases, with 5 bases sitting between them. CDR3 residues: CSALGNTIYF. The CDR3 DNA reads TGCAGCGCCCTGGGAAACACCATATATTTT.

The V and J genes are TRBV19 and TRBJ2-2, with 8 positions matching TRBD2. V was clipped by 5 bases and J by 6 bases; unmatched bases: 14. This CDR3 has 17 residues. The germline V gene has CDR1 LNHDA and CDR2 SQIVND (reference sequence). CDR3 sequence reads: CASSGMWAGGPPGELFF. The CDR3 DNA reads TGTGCCAGTAGTGGGATGTGGGCGGGAGGCCCTCCCGGGGAGCTGTTTTTT.

The V call is TRBV29-1, the J call TRBJ1-2; weak D call: TRBD1 (5 bases). This CDR3 spans 15 amino acids. CDR1 is SQVTM and CDR2 is ANQGSEA in the germline V gene. The ends were cut back, 7 bases at V and 0 bases at J, with 18 bases in the middle. CDR3 in DNA: TGCAGCGCGATGGGGCGGGACGGAGCTAACTATGGCTACACCTTC. Encoded protein: CSAMGRDGANYGYTF.

The gene calls are TRBV4-1 and TRBJ2-7, with D possibly TRBD1 on 6 matching bases. The ends were cut back, 4 bases at V and 2 bases at J, with 12 bases in the middle. This CDR3 comprises 14 residues. Germline assignment: CDR1 MGHRA and CDR2 YSYEKL. CDR3 amino acids: CASSPRTATYEQYF. The CDR3 bases are TGCGCCAGCAGCCCCCGGACAGCAACCTACGAGCAGTACTTC.